Listed here are 10 T cell receptor beta chains from one sample, sequenced in a study of cytomegalovirus exposure and HLA in healthy donors (dated by TCRdb to 2015 to 2018). The library was generated by the immunoSEQ multiplex PCR assay. The multiplex PCR relied on a mix of 60 forward primers for TCR Vbeta segments and 13 reverse primers for TCR Jbeta segments. TCRdb stores this immuneACCESS table with in-frame sequences only. Part of the clones is absent; in the studies checked, under half of the shortfall reflects unresolved V genes, and no reason is known for the rest. The table for this sample lists some 100,000 clones; about 80% of them were counted only once. Under 4% of the sample is held by the ten biggest clonotypes. The source material was PBMCs. Every receptor here comes from a male donor in good health and CMV-seropositive.

The genes are TRBV2 and TRBJ2-1; TRBD2 aligns across 13 bases. Germline values: CDR1 SNHLY, CDR2 FYNNEI. This CDR3 contains 17 residues. After removal of 7 bases from V and 0 bases from J, the junction contained 6 bases not matched to a gene. In nucleotides, the CDR3 is TGTGCCAGCAAGGGACTAGCGGGGACCCGCTCCTACAATGAGCAGTTCTTC. Its protein is CASKGLAGTRSYNEQFF.

This clone was recorded once. This chain connects TRBV6-5 to TRBJ2-1; 10 positions agree with TRBD2. CDR3 size: 13 residues. The junction had 6 bases not matched to a gene; V was cut back by 7 bases and J by 9 bases. The germline V gene encodes CDR1 MNHEY and CDR2 SVGAGI. DNA for the CDR3: TGTGCCAGCAAGGTAGCGGGGGGTAGTGAGCAGTTCTTC. Translated, it gives CASKVAGGSEQFF.

In its sample, this clone was seen once. This chain connects TRBV29-1 to TRBJ2-3; no clear D gene. This CDR3 is 13 amino acids long. Germline CDR1 SQVTM, CDR2 ANQGSEA. Trimming cost V 4 bases and J 0 bases, with 8 bases left between them. Here the CDR3 reads CSVGYASTDTQYF. The CDR3 DNA follows: TGCAGCGTTGGATACGCGAGCACAGATACGCAGTATTTT.

The V and J genes are TRBV29-1 and TRBJ1-3; D is unresolved. The CDR3 contains 13 residues. V was shortened by 4 bases and J by 2 bases, with 9 bases between the two germline ends. Germline values: CDR1 SQVTM, CDR2 ANQGSEA. The CDR3: CSVVQRPGNTIYF. DNA for the CDR3: TGCAGCGTTGTCCAGCGCCCTGGAAACACCATATATTTT.

The J gene is TRBJ2-5, the V gene TRBV15, with D tentatively TRBD2 (6 bases). Germline loops: CDR1 LNHNV, CDR2 YYDKDF (reference sequence). This CDR3 has 13 residues. Trimming took 8 bases from V and 5 from J, leaving 15 bases between them. CDR3 coding DNA: TGTGCCACCTGGAGGGGCGGAACGGAGACCCAGTACTTC. As protein: CATWRGGTETQYF.

The chain couples TRBV30 to TRBJ1-1; D unclear. Germline V gene data show CDR1 as GTSNPN and CDR2 as SVGIG (reference sequence). V lost 3 bases and J lost 1, with 9 bases in between. There are 13 residues in the CDR3. CDR3 coding DNA: TGTGCCTGGAGGGGCGCCTGGAACACTGAAGCTTTCTTT. Encoded protein: CAWRGAWNTEAFF.

The gene calls are TRBV7-6 and TRBJ2-2, with TRBD1 identical over 8 bases. The germline V gene encodes CDR1 SGHVS and CDR2 FNYEAQ. V was clipped by 1 base and J by 3 bases; unmatched bases: 1. This CDR3 comprises 15 residues. The CDR3 region has the DNA TGTGCCAGCAGCTTAGGGACAGGGTACACCGGGGAGCTGTTTTTT. This encodes CASSLGTGYTGELFF.

This chain connects TRBV11-2 to TRBJ2-7; tentatively, D is TRBD1 (5 bases). V shed 3 bases and J shed 5 bases, with 14 bases lying between them. The CDR3 is 14 residues long. Germline assignment: CDR1 SGHAT and CDR2 FQNNGV. The CDR3 nucleotides are TGTGCCAGCAGCTTCAGGACAATGTCCAACGAGCAGTACTTC. Translated: CASSFRTMSNEQYF.

The gene calls are TRBV6-6 and TRBJ1-2; no reliable D call. Per the germline V gene, CDR1 is MNHNY and CDR2 is SVGAGI (reference sequence). Trimming removed 5 bases at V and 7 bases at J, with 17 bases between. This CDR3 is built from 14 residues. The CDR3: CASSKIEARGGYTF. The CDR3, as DNA: TGTGCCAGCAGTAAAATAGAAGCGCGGGGTGGCTACACCTTC.

V is TRBV5-4 and J is TRBJ2-1; TRBD1 is a possible D gene (5 bases). This CDR3 has 15 amino acids. In germline, CDR1 is SGHNT, CDR2 YYREEE (reference sequence). V was clipped by 0 bases and J by 3 bases, with 10 bases between them. CDR3: CASSLGGAGYNEQFF. The CDR3 DNA follows: TGTGCCAGCAGCTTGGGTGGGGCCGGCTACAATGAGCAGTTCTTC.